The 31 T cell receptor beta chains given below trace back to one sample, sequenced in a study of T cell repertoires in cytomegalovirus infection. No cognate antigen is known for these TCRs. From the reads, TCRdb called clonotypes with MiXCR, one entry per CDR3 protein. The sample lists approximately 990,000 distinct CDR3 sequences, around 29% occurring once. The material sequenced was cultured CD8+ T cells from PBMCs, taken from culture after CMV antigen stimulation. These receptors all stem from a human donor in good health (CMV status not recorded). Some clones in this sample may be carry-over from other donors' samples.

V gene TRBV10-3 combines with J gene TRBJ1-2; 7 bases fit TRBD1. Unmatched junction bases numbered 7, after V lost 1 base and J lost 2 bases. The CDR3 covers 16 residues. The germline CDR1 and CDR2 sequences are ENHRY and SYGVKD. CDR3 coding DNA: TGTGCCATCAGTGAGTTGACAGGGCCAAGGAACTATGGCTACACCTTC. Translation: CAISELTGPRNYGYTF.

The CDR3 is CATSDQDLGGEAFF. CDR3 coding DNA: TGTGCCACCAGTGACCAGGACCTGGGGGGTGAAGCTTTCTTT. This chain uses TRBV24-1 with TRBJ1-1; D may be TRBD1 (5 bases). Per the germline V gene, CDR1 is KGHDR and CDR2 is SFDVKD. Between the trimmed V and J ends, which lost 4 bases and 7 bases, there was a span of 15 bases. The CDR3 spans 14 residues.

The sample holds a few counts of this clonotype. The chain has TRBV10-2 and TRBJ1-2; D unresolved. CDR3 length: 13 amino acids. The germline V gene has CDR1 WSHSY and CDR2 SAAADI. With 0 bases removed from V and 10 bases from J, the gap between germline ends came to 12 bases. The CDR3 here is CASSESKLGVYTF. CDR3 DNA sequence: TGCGCCAGCAGTGAGTCGAAGCTTGGGGTCTACACCTTC.

This clonotype has only a few counts. The rearrangement links TRBV7-6 to TRBJ2-1, with a weak D call TRBD1 (5 bases). Trimming stripped 4 bases from V and 0 bases from J, with 13 bases between. This CDR3 contains 16 residues. Germline CDR1 reads SGHVS; CDR2 reads FNYEAQ. CDR3 nucleotide sequence: TGTGCCAGCAGCTCCACAGGATTAACCTCCTACAATGAGCAGTTCTTC. As protein: CASSSTGLTSYNEQFF. Full variable domain (rest looked up from reference TRBV7-6 and TRBJ2-1): GAGVSQSPRYKVTKRGQDVALRCDPISGHVSLYWYRQALGQGPEFLTYFNYEAQQDKSGLPNDRFSAERPEGSISTLTIQRTEQRDSAMYRCASSSTGLTSYNEQFFGPGTRLTVL.

The rearrangement joins TRBV27 to TRBJ2-7, with 7 bases matching TRBD1. The V gene end was trimmed by 3 bases and the J gene end by 2 bases; junction bases not matched to a gene: 4. The CDR3 length is 14 residues. Germline CDR1 reads MNHEY; CDR2 reads SMNVEV (reference sequence). The chain's CDR3 is CASSFGTATYEQYF. The CDR3 bases are TGTGCCAGCAGTTTCGGGACAGCCACCTACGAGCAGTACTTC.

This rearrangement joins TRBV6-6 to TRBJ2-4; TRBD1 aligns across 7 bases. Germline-derived CDR1 and CDR2 are MNHNY and SVGAGI (reference sequence). The CDR3 totals 15 residues. V was pared by 6 bases and J by 2 bases, with 7 bases of the junction left unmatched. The CDR3 DNA reads as TGTGCCAGCAGCTCGGACAGGACAACCAAAAACATTCAGTACTTC. Amino acids: CASSSDRTTKNIQYF.

This clonotype was counted ten times or more. V usage is TRBV5-1 and J usage is TRBJ2-5; 8 bases fit TRBD1. Germline V gene data show CDR1 as SGHRS and CDR2 as YFSETQ. Trimming removed 3 bases from V and 1 base from J; junction bases left unmatched: 5. The CDR3 consists of 15 residues. Written as DNA, the CDR3 is TGCGCCAGCAGCTCAGGACAGGGATTCCAAGAGACCCAGTACTTC. The encoded protein is CASSSGQGFQETQYF. The whole variable domain, filled in from reference TRBV5-1 and TRBJ2-5, reads KAGVTQTPRYLIKTRGQQVTLSCSPISGHRSVSWYQQTPGQGLQFLFEYFSETQRNKGNFPGRFSGRQFSNSRSEMNVSTLELGDSALYLCASSSGQGFQETQYFGPGTRLLVL.

This clonotype has only a few counts. The rearrangement links TRBV28 to TRBJ1-4, with TRBD1 matching 9 bases. The V gene's germline CDR1 is MDHEN and CDR2 SYDVKM. The CDR3 sequence is 17 residues long. V lost 8 bases, J lost 8 bases, and 18 bases stayed unmatched. CDR3 region: CASPPTIPGQGGEKLFF. The CDR3 nucleotides read TGTGCCAGCCCCCCCACAATACCGGGACAGGGAGGGGAAAAACTGTTTTTT.

This clonotype was detected a few times. The chain employs TRBV7-6 and TRBJ2-2; TRBD1 agrees at 10 bases. The CDR3 runs 15 residues. Germline CDR1 is SGHVS and CDR2 is FNYEAQ. Unmatched junction bases numbered 7, after V lost 5 bases and J lost 7 bases. This CDR3 reads CASSPPGQGLGELFF. The DNA of the CDR3 is TGTGCCAGCAGCCCCCCGGGACAGGGGCTCGGGGAGCTGTTTTTT.

This clonotype has more than one count but fewer than ten. CDR3 bases: TGTGCCAGCAGTTTGTTTGGCCAGCTCACAGATACGCAGTATTTT. This gives the protein CASSLFGQLTDTQYF. V usage is TRBV28 and J usage is TRBJ2-3; D uncertain. Germline V gene sequence: CDR1 MDHEN, CDR2 SYDVKM. The V end was cut by 3 bases, the J end by 2 bases, with 12 bases between. The CDR3 has 15 amino acids.

The rearrangement links TRBV20-1 to TRBJ1-2; D not certain. Germline V lookup: CDR1 DFQATT, CDR2 SNEGSKA (reference sequence). This CDR3 has 11 residues. Trimming removed 3 bases at V and 7 bases at J, with 9 bases between. Here the CDR3 DNA reads TGCAGTGCTAGGAGGGATTCTGGCTACACCTTC. Its protein is CSARRDSGYTF.

This clonotype was counted a few times. The chain has TRBV7-9 and TRBJ2-5; weak D call: TRBD2 (6 bases). This CDR3 spans 14 amino acids. V was trimmed by 6 bases and J by 2 bases, leaving 13 bases between them. CDR1 and CDR2 (germline): SEHNR, FQNEAQ (reference sequence). In DNA form, the CDR3 reads TGTGCCAGCAGTCCTGTGGGGACTCAAGAGACCCAGTACTTC. It encodes CASSPVGTQETQYF.

This chain links TRBV5-6 with TRBJ1-2; D is unclear. Germline V gene sequence: CDR1 SGHDT, CDR2 YYEEEE. The CDR3 extends over 15 amino acids. Between the trimmed V and J ends, which lost 4 bases and 8 bases, there was a span of 21 bases. This CDR3 reads CASSPRERQPWGYTF. CDR3 nucleotides: TGTGCCAGCAGCCCGAGGGAAAGGCAGCCGTGGGGCTACACCTTC.

This clonotype was seen a few times. V gene TRBV4-1 combines with J gene TRBJ2-1, with TRBD2 identical over 14 bases. The CDR3 spans 18 residues. Germline CDR1 MGHRA, CDR2 YSYEKL. Trimming at V came to 4 bases and at J to 4 bases, leaving 9 bases not matched to a gene. CDR3 bases: TGCGCCAGCAGCCCCCGATCGACTAGCGGGGGGGGGTACAATGAGCAGTTCTTC. It codes for CASSPRSTSGGGYNEQFF.

About this clonotype itself: An end of the junction differs from the germline gene, which may be a read error. This rearrangement joins TRBV6-1 to TRBJ1-2; D gene uncertain. CDR3 length equals 13 residues. The germline gives CDR1 MNHNS, CDR2 SASEGT. CDR3 nucleotide sequence: TGTGTCAGCAGTCTTGGACGGTCCTATGGCTACACCTTC. It encodes CVSSLGRSYGYTF.

This clonotype was seen repeatedly, ten times or more. The rearrangement links TRBV2 to TRBJ1-1; D unclear. Trimming pared 4 bases from V and 12 bases from J, leaving 15 bases between. CDR1 and CDR2 (germline): SNHLY, FYNNEI. This CDR3 has 12 amino acids. The chain's CDR3 is CASSGEVTRSFF. The DNA of the CDR3 is TGTGCCAGCAGTGGGGAGGTGACCCGATCTTTCTTT. The entire variable domain, with the rest obtained from reference TRBV2 and TRBJ1-1, is as follows: EPEVTQTPSHQVTQMGQEVILRCVPISNHLYFYWYRQILGQKVEFLVSFYNNEISEKSEIFDDQFSVERPDGSNFTLKIRSTKLEDSAMYFCASSGEVTRSFFGQGTRLTVV.

This clonotype has ten or more counts. The CDR3 reads CASSWGRRYEQYF. The CDR3 nucleotides are TGTGCCAGCAGTTGGGGACGGCGCTACGAGCAGTACTTC. The chain recombines TRBV12-3 or TRBV12-4 with TRBJ2-7; D is tentatively TRBD1 or TRBD2 (5 bases each). The CDR3 totals 13 residues. Trimming cost V 4 bases and J 3 bases, with 10 bases left between them.

The chain couples TRBV13 to TRBJ2-7, with D perhaps matching TRBD1 (6 bases). The germline V gene encodes CDR1 PRHDT and CDR2 FYEKMQ (reference sequence). The CDR3 loop spans 14 amino acids. V was shortened by 5 bases and J by 3 bases, with 14 bases between the two germline ends. The CDR3 here is CASSGRDINYEQYF. CDR3 in DNA: TGTGCCAGCAGCGGACGGGACATAAACTACGAGCAGTACTTC.

This clonotype was observed a few times. The chain joins TRBV7-9 to TRBJ2-2, with D possibly matching TRBD1 (5 bases). The germline CDR1 and CDR2 sequences are SEHNR and FQNEAQ (reference sequence). CDR3 size: 17 residues. V lost 5 bases and J lost 4, with 20 bases in between. Here the CDR3 DNA reads TGTGCCAGCAGCCCGAAGATTGGGCAGGGCGGCACCGGGGAGCTGTTTTTT. It specifies CASSPKIGQGGTGELFF.

This clonotype was detected ten times or more. The chain has TRBV27 and TRBJ2-5; 7 bases align to TRBD1. The V gene's germline CDR1 is MNHEY and CDR2 SMNVEV (reference sequence). The CDR3 is 14 residues long. V shed 4 bases and J 2 bases; nucleotides not matched to a gene: 4. The CDR3 sequence is CASSSGTEQETQYF. In nucleotides, the CDR3 is TGTGCCAGCAGTTCCGGGACAGAACAAGAGACCCAGTACTTC.

This clonotype was seen ten or more times. The V and J genes are TRBV3-1 and TRBJ1-1, with D possibly TRBD1 on 6 matching bases. Trimming took off 2 bases at V and 3 bases at J, with 22 bases between the two ends. The CDR3 extends over 18 amino acids. Per the germline V gene, CDR1 is LGHDT and CDR2 is YNNKEL (reference sequence). The CDR3 DNA reads TGTGCCAGCAGCCAATATCCGGCAGGGGAGGGATGGGACACTGAAGCTTTCTTT. Translation: CASSQYPAGEGWDTEAFF.

The rearrangement links TRBV12-5 to TRBJ2-5, with 7 positions matching TRBD1. In germline, CDR1 is LGHNT, CDR2 FRNRAP. J was trimmed by 2 bases and V by 9 bases; bases with no gene match: 3. The length of the CDR3 is 12 residues. The CDR3 DNA follows: TGTGCTAGCCTGACAGGGCAAGAGACCCAGTACTTC. This translates into CASLTGQETQYF. The variable domain in full, with the rest retrieved from reference TRBV12-5 and TRBJ2-5, is DARVTQTPRHKVTEMGQEVTMRCQPILGHNTVFWYRQTMMQGLELLAYFRNRAPLDDSGMPKDRFSAEMPDATLATLKIQPSEPRDSAVYFCASLTGQETQYFGPGTRLLVL.

The table lists this clonotype with a few counts. The chain combines TRBV11-2 with TRBJ1-6; unclear D gene. Germline V CDR1 and CDR2: SGHAT, FQNNGV. The CDR3 spans 13 residues. V was cut by 4 bases and J by 6 bases, with 7 bases left in between. DNA of the CDR3: TGTGCCAGCAGCTCCTCGTCTAATTCACCCCTCCACTTT. It translates to CASSSSSNSPLHF.

V gene TRBV7-9 combines with J gene TRBJ1-2, with D possibly matching TRBD1 (5 bases). The CDR3 runs to 12 residues. V lost 5 bases and J 8 bases, leaving 12 bases between the germline ends. CDR1 is SEHNR, CDR2 FQNEAQ, per germline (reference sequence). The CDR3 loop reads CASSPQAMGYTF. CDR3 bases: TGTGCCAGCAGCCCACAGGCCATGGGCTACACCTTC.

The chain is built from TRBV6-6 and TRBJ1-1; no reliable D call. Trimming shortened V by 0 bases and J by 3 bases, and 17 bases separated the two germline ends. CDR1 MNHNY and CDR2 SVGAGI come from the germline V gene (reference sequence). The CDR3 totals 17 residues. The CDR3 spells CASSYSEGRLGDTEAFF. Written as DNA, the CDR3 is TGTGCCAGCAGTTACTCGGAAGGACGGCTAGGCGACACTGAAGCTTTCTTT.

V and J are TRBV6-2 or TRBV6-3 and TRBJ2-3; 10 nucleotides line up with TRBD2. The V gene's germline CDR1 is MNHEY and CDR2 SVGEGT. J was trimmed by 0 bases and V by 2 bases; bases with no gene match: 5. There are 17 residues in the CDR3. DNA of the CDR3: TGTGCCAGCAGTTACGACGGGACTAGCGTAAGCACAGATACGCAGTATTTT. Amino acids: CASSYDGTSVSTDTQYF.

The chain carries TRBV7-2 and TRBJ2-7; D is unresolved. Trimming shortened V by 1 base and J by 6 bases, and 7 bases separated the two germline ends. The V gene's germline CDR1 is SGHTA and CDR2 FQGNSA. The CDR3 runs 12 residues. CDR3 DNA sequence: TGTGCCAGCAGCTTAGAAGGCAGCGAGCAGTACGTC. It codes for CASSLEGSEQYV.

Only a few counts were recorded for this clonotype. V usage is TRBV6-2 or TRBV6-3 and J usage is TRBJ2-5; D gene ambiguous. CDR3 length: 14 amino acids. The V gene's germline CDR1 is MNHEY and CDR2 SVGEGT. The V end was cut by 7 bases, the J end by 5 bases, with 17 bases between. CDR3 sequence reads: CASTLMDEKETQYF. DNA for the CDR3: TGTGCCAGCACCCTTATGGACGAAAAGGAGACCCAGTACTTC.

The chain links TRBV7-9 to TRBJ2-3, with TRBD1 matching 8 bases. CDR1 and CDR2 from the germline V gene are SEHNR and FQNEAQ (reference sequence). The CDR3 contains 16 residues. J lost 4 bases, V lost 5 bases, and 11 bases had no gene match. The CDR3 coding sequence is TGTGCCAGCAGCCCGCTGACAGGGGAGAGTGCAGATACGCAGTATTTT. Amino acids: CASSPLTGESADTQYF.

The chain links TRBV27 to TRBJ2-7, with D unresolved. The germline CDR1 and CDR2 sequences are MNHEY and SMNVEV (reference sequence). CDR3 length: 10 amino acids. V was shortened by 7 bases and J by 5 bases, with 6 bases between the two germline ends. The CDR3, as DNA: TGTGCCAGCATCCCGGACGAGCAGTACGTC. The encoded protein is CASIPDEQYV.

At least ten counts were recorded for this clonotype. V usage is TRBV7-6 and J usage is TRBJ2-2, with 7 bases matching TRBD2. Germline values: CDR1 SGHVS, CDR2 FNYEAQ. There are 16 residues in the CDR3. The V segment lost 1 base and the J segment 4 bases; nucleotides outside the gene matches: 6. The chain's CDR3 is CASSLVGRVPTGELFF. CDR3 DNA sequence: TGTGCCAGCAGCTTAGTGGGGAGGGTTCCCACCGGGGAGCTGTTTTTT.